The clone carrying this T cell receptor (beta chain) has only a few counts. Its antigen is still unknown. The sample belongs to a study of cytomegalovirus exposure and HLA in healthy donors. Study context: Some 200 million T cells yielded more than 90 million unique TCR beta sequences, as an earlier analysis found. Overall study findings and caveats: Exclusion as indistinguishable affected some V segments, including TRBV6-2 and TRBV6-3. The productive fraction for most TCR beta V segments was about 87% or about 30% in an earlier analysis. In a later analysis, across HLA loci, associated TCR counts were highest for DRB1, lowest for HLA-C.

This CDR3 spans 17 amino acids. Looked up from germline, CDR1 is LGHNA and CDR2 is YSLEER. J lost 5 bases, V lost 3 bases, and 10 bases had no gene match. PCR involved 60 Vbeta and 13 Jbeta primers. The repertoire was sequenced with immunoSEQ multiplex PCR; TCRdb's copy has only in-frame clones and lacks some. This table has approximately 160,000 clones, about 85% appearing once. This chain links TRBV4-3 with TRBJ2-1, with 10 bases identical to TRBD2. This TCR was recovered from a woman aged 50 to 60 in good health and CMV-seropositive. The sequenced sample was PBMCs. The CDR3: CASSHRISGRMNNEQFF. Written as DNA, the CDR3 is TGCGCCAGCAGCCACCGTATTAGCGGGAGGATGAACAATGAGCAGTTCTTC.